This T cell receptor (beta chain) was captured by sequencing in a study of T-cell memory formation after mild COVID-19. Turning to the study itself: TCR clusters mostly belonged to single donors. Findings and caveats of the study: The study detected some responding clones in pre-infection memory, suggesting cross-reactive memory joined. Contracting clones, day 15 to 85, had balanced CD4/CD8, and later expanders favored CD4+.

This clonotype was detected a few times. The antigen is unknown. The germline V gene encodes CDR1 SGHRS and CDR2 YFSETQ. The CDR3 is 13 residues long. Trimming pared 3 bases from V and 6 bases from J, leaving 10 bases between. TCRdb called the 5' RACE reads again in MiXCR, with one record for every CDR3 protein. The profile shows over 450,000 distinct CDR3 sequences, 20% of them singletons. Sequenced material: PBMCs or a T cell subset sorted from them (not recorded which). The rearrangement links TRBV5-1 to TRBJ1-5; D gene ambiguous. The clonotype was recovered from an adult woman who had mild COVID-19 (a few samples of this study predate the infection). Cell type and time point are not known. DNA of the CDR3: TGCGCCAGCAGCTCCACGGGAGTTCAGCCCCAGCATTTT. This codes for CASSSTGVQPQHF.